Each of the 2 T cell receptor beta chains below was sequenced from the same sample in a study of vaccination and CD4 T cells after COVID-19. This sample's time point: late sampling 161 to 241 days after vaccination in a few convalescent patients. Treatment in this sample: approximately 9-day PBMC culture with coronavirus spike peptide pools or control peptides (ViraFEST assay). The antigens of these receptors remain unknown. The study sequenced cultured CD4+ T cell DNA using the Oncomine TCR Beta short-read assay. TCRdb processed the PCR reads anew with MiXCR; each CDR3 protein has one entry. The sample yields 20,000 to 25,000 distinct CDR3 sequences, about two fifths seen once. This material consisted of CD4+ T cells from blood, cultured in vitro, taken about 7 months after SARS-CoV-2 vaccination. Receptors originate from a human donor who had recovered from COVID-19.

CDR3 residues: CASSQDWRVGNQPQHF. The CDR3 DNA is TGTGCCAGCAGCCAAGACTGGAGGGTAGGGAATCAGCCCCAGCATTTT. The chain joins TRBV4-2 to TRBJ1-5, with no clear D. The V end was cut by 0 bases, the J end by 4 bases, with 13 bases between. Germline lookup yields CDR1 LGHNA and CDR2 YNFKEQ. This CDR3 contains 16 residues.

The rearrangement uses TRBV18 and TRBJ2-7; D tentatively fits TRBD1 or TRBD2 (5 bases each). The CDR3 spans 17 residues. V was shortened by 3 bases and J by 2 bases, with 20 bases between the two germline ends. Per germline, CDR1 KGHSH and CDR2 LQKENI. The CDR3 bases are TGTGCCAGCTCACCGGCCCAAAACGACCGGGACCCCTACGAGCAGTACTTC. Its translation: CASSPAQNDRDPYEQYF.